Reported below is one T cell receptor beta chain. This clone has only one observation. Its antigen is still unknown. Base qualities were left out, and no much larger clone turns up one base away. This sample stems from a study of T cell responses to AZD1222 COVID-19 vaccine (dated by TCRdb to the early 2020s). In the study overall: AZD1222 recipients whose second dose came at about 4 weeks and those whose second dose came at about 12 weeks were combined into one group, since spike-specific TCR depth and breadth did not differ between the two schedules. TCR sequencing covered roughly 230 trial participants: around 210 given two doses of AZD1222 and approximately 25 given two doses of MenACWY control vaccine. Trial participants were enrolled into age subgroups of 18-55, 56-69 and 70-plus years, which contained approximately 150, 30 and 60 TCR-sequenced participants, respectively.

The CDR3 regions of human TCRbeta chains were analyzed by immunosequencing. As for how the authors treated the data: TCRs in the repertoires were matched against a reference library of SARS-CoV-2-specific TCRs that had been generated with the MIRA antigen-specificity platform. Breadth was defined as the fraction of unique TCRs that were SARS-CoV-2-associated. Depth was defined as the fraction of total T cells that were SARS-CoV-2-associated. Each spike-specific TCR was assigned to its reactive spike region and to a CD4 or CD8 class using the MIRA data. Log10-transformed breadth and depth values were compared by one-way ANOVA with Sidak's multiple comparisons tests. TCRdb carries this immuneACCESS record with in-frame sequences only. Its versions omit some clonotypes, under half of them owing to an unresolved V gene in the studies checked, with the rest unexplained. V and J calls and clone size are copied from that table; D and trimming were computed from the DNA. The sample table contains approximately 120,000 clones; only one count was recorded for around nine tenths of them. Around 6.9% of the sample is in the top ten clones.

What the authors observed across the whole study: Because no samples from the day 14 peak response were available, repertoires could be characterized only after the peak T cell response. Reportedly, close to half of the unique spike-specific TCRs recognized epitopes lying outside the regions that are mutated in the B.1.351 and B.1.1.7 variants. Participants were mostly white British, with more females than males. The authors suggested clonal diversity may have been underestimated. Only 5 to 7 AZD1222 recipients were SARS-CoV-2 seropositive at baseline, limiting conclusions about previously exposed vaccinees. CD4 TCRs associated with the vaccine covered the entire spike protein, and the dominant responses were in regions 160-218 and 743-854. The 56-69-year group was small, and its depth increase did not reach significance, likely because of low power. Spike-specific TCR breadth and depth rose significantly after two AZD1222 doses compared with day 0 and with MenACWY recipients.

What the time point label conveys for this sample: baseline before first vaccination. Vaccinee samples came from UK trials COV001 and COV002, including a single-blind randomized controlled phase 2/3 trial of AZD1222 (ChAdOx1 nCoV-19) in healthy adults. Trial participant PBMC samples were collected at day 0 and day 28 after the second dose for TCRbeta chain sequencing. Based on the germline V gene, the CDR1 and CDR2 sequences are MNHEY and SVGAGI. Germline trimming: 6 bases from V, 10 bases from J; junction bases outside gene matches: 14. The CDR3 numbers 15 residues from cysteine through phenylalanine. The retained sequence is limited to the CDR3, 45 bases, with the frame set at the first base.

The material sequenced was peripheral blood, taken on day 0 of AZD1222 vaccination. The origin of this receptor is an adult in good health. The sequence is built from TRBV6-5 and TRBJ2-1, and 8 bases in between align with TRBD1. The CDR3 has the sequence CASSVLAPGGEEQFF. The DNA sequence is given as TGTGCCAGCAGCGTTTTAGCTCCAGGGGGCGAGGAGCAGTTCTTC.